This passage covers 28 T cell receptor beta chains from one sample sequenced in a study of metastatic and nonmetastatic thyroid tumors. With MiXCR, TCRdb called clones anew from the PCR reads. Among roughly 30,000 clones listed, around a quarter were seen once. None of the patients had undergone any treatment ahead of thyroid surgery. The sample comprised blood. The origin of the receptors is a female donor with papillary thyroid cancer or a benign thyroid nodule (not recorded which). Some clones in this sample may be carry-over from other donors' samples.

The V and J genes are TRBV7-3 and TRBJ2-3, with D possibly matching TRBD2 (5 bases). Germline CDR1 and CDR2: SGHTA and FQGTGA. V was shortened by 4 bases and J by 2 bases, with 13 bases between the two germline ends. There are 15 residues in the CDR3. In nucleotides, the CDR3 is TGTGCCAGCAGCTCCAGCGGTGAGACCACAGATACGCAGTATTTT. Its translation: CASSSSGETTDTQYF. Filled out from reference TRBV7-3 and TRBJ2-3, the complete variable domain reads GAGVSQTPSNKVTEKGKYVELRCDPISGHTALYWYRQSLGQGPEFLIYFQGTGAADDSGLPNDRFFAVRPEGSVSTLKIQRTERGDSAVYLCASSSSGETTDTQYFGPGTRLTVL.

The rearrangement joins TRBV30 to TRBJ2-2; TRBD2 matches 8 bases. Germline values: CDR1 GTSNPN, CDR2 SVGIG (reference sequence). This CDR3 contains 17 residues. Trimming took 2 bases from V and 7 from J; bases not matched to a gene: 15. This chain's CDR3 is CAWSREGEPSWVGELFF. As DNA, the CDR3 is TGTGCCTGGAGTCGGGAGGGAGAACCTTCGTGGGTCGGGGAGCTGTTTTTT.

The V gene is TRBV10-3, the J gene TRBJ1-3; D perhaps matches TRBD1 (5 bases). The CDR3 has 13 amino acids. Germline CDR1 reads ENHRY; CDR2 reads SYGVKD. The V end was cut by 7 bases, the J end by 2 bases, with 9 bases between. The CDR3 region is CAIKLGAGNTIYF. The CDR3 nucleotides are TGTGCCATCAAATTGGGGGCTGGAAACACCATATATTTT.

This clone has a handful of counts. The rearrangement joins TRBV30 to TRBJ2-7; 8 bases agree with TRBD1. There are 14 residues in the CDR3. After removal of 0 bases from V and 4 bases from J, the junction contained 5 bases not matched to a gene. CDR1 is GTSNPN and CDR2 is SVGIG in the germline V gene (reference sequence). CDR3: CAWSVLQGGYEQYF. For the CDR3, the DNA is TGTGCCTGGAGTGTACTACAGGGGGGTTACGAGCAGTACTTC.

Note on this clone: A read error may be the cause here, since a much bigger clone is one base away. The same CDR3 is also encoded by other DNA sequences in this sample. The chain uses TRBV29-1 and TRBJ2-7; possibly TRBD1 for D (5 bases). Germline V gene sequence: CDR1 SQVTM, CDR2 ANQGSEA. This CDR3 is 11 amino acids long. V lost 6 bases and J 4 bases, leaving 10 bases between the germline ends. CDR3 loop: CSVYTGYEQYF. Here the CDR3 DNA reads TGCAGCGTCTATACAGGTTACGAGCAGTACTTC.

This clone was detected a few times. One junction end does not reproduce the germline sequence, and a read error may be involved. The chain has TRBV28 and TRBJ2-7; D is undetermined. The CDR3 covers 12 residues. Germline V lookup: CDR1 MDHEN, CDR2 SYDVKM. The CDR3 protein is CAISARVHDQYF. CDR3 nucleotide sequence: TGTGCCATCAGCGCCCGTGTCCACGATCAGTACTTC.

The V gene is TRBV5-1, the J gene TRBJ1-3; the D is unclear. V dropped 5 bases and J dropped 4 bases, with 13 bases sitting between them. Germline V gene sequence: CDR1 SGHRS, CDR2 YFSETQ. The CDR3 spans 14 residues. The CDR3, as DNA: TGCGCCAGCAGTCCACTCTCCGGGGGAAACACCATATATTTT. This encodes CASSPLSGGNTIYF.

This clone was counted at least ten times. The chain employs TRBV5-1 and TRBJ2-1; tentatively, D is TRBD1 or TRBD2 (6 bases each). V was shortened by 0 bases and J by 8 bases, with 12 bases between the two germline ends. Germline V gene lookup returns CDR1 SGHRS and CDR2 YFSETQ. This CDR3 region has 14 residues. CDR3 in DNA: TGCGCCAGCAGCTTGGCCGGACAGCGGGATGAGCAGTTCTTC. This codes for CASSLAGQRDEQFF.

The J gene is TRBJ2-7, the V gene TRBV11-3; TRBD2 matches at 12 bases. CDR3 length: 16 amino acids. Germline-derived CDR1 and CDR2 are SGHNT and YENEEA. Trimming cost V 3 bases and J 6 bases; bases outside gene matches: 9. This chain's CDR3 is CASSLTGTSGLGEQYF. DNA of the CDR3: TGTGCCAGCAGCTTGACTGGGACTAGCGGGTTAGGCGAGCAGTACTTC. Drawing the rest from reference TRBV11-3 and TRBJ2-7, the complete variable domain is EAGVVQSPRYKIIEKKQPVAFWCNPISGHNTLYWYLQNLGQGPELLIRYENEEAVDDSQLPKDRFSAERLKGVDSTLKIQPAELGDSAVYLCASSLTGTSGLGEQYFGPGTRLTVT.

This clone rates as medium-sized (0.01 to 0.1%). The chain has TRBV6-5 and TRBJ1-6; 9 bases fit TRBD1. The trim removed 0 bases at V and 3 bases at J, leaving 0 bases unmatched. Germline V lookup: CDR1 MNHEY, CDR2 SVGAGI. The CDR3 has 16 residues. CDR3 sequence: CASSYSTGGYNSPLHF. CDR3 nucleotide sequence: TGTGCCAGCAGTTACTCGACAGGGGGCTATAATTCACCCCTCCACTTT.

This clone was counted at least ten times. The CDR3 region has the DNA TGTGCCAGCAGCCCCAGGGATCTCGGGGAGCTGTTTTTT. Its translation: CASSPRDLGELFF. The chain recombines TRBV2 with TRBJ2-2; TRBD1 is a possible D gene (5 bases). Per the germline V gene, CDR1 is SNHLY and CDR2 is FYNNEI. This CDR3 region has 13 residues. V was cut by 6 bases and J by 7 bases, with 12 bases left in between. Based on the CDR3 plus reference TRBV2 and TRBJ2-2, the full variable domain is EPEVTQTPSHQVTQMGQEVILRCVPISNHLYFYWYRQILGQKVEFLVSFYNNEISEKSEIFDDQFSVERPDGSNFTLKIRSTKLEDSAMYFCASSPRDLGELFFGEGSRLTVL.

This clone has ten or more counts. V gene TRBV28 combines with J gene TRBJ1-1, with D unresolved. The CDR3 covers 14 residues. From germline, CDR1 is MDHEN and CDR2 SYDVKM. V was clipped by 5 bases and J by 1 base, with 11 bases between them. The CDR3 sequence: CASSPLVWNTEAFF. The CDR3 DNA reads as TGTGCCAGCAGTCCCTTGGTTTGGAACACTGAAGCTTTCTTT.

This clone was observed at least ten times. The chain couples TRBV19 to TRBJ2-1, with D possibly TRBD2 on 6 matching bases. Germline loops: CDR1 LNHDA, CDR2 SQIVND (reference sequence). V lost 1 base and J 7 bases, leaving 14 bases between the germline ends. The CDR3 length is 15 residues. The CDR3 loop reads CASSIGLVGGNEQFF. CDR3 bases: TGTGCCAGTAGTATAGGACTAGTTGGGGGGAATGAGCAGTTCTTC.

In its sample, this clone was seen many times. This sequence joins TRBV7-3 and TRBJ2-2; no reliable D call. V gave up 4 bases and J gave up 10 bases, with 10 bases separating them. The CDR3 spans 12 residues. Germline lookup yields CDR1 SGHTA and CDR2 FQGTGA. In nucleotides, the CDR3 is TGTGCCAGCAGCTCGGATGCCGAGGAGCTGTTTTTT. Translating it yields CASSSDAEELFF.

This clone appeared many times. DNA of the CDR3: TGTGCCAGCAGCCAGGGGCTTAATGAGCAGTTCTTC. Residues: CASSQGLNEQFF. The chain combines TRBV3-1 with TRBJ2-1, with D possibly being TRBD1 (5 bases). The CDR3 consists of 12 residues. The V end was cut by 3 bases, the J end by 7 bases, with 7 bases between. Germline V lookup: CDR1 LGHDT, CDR2 YNNKEL (reference sequence).

The J gene is TRBJ1-1, the V gene TRBV11-2; D is undetermined. CDR1 and CDR2 from the germline V gene are SGHAT and FQNNGV. The CDR3 is 17 amino acids. Trimming stripped 1 base from V and 0 bases from J, with 15 bases between. The CDR3 sequence is CASSLVGSQPMNTEAFF. CDR3 sequence (DNA): TGTGCCAGCAGCTTAGTGGGCAGCCAGCCAATGAACACTGAAGCTTTCTTT.

This clone was observed a handful of times. A much bigger clone sits one base away, suggesting this may be a read error. The chain joins TRBV3-1 to TRBJ2-2; D unresolved. V dropped 6 bases and J dropped 3 bases, with 8 bases sitting between them. Looked up from germline, CDR1 is LGHDT and CDR2 is YNNKEL (reference sequence). This CDR3 has 13 amino acids. DNA for the CDR3: TGTGCCAGCAGGTCGCTGCACACCGGGGAGCTGTTTTTT. Amino acids: CASRSLHTGELFF.

This clone is judged medium-sized. CDR3 nucleotide sequence: TGTGCCAGCAGCCTATCTGGAGCAGATACGCAGTATTTT. The encoded protein is CASSLSGADTQYF. The chain uses TRBV12-3 or TRBV12-4 and TRBJ2-3, with D unclear. This CDR3 spans 13 amino acids. V was trimmed by 6 bases and J by 4 bases, leaving 11 bases between them.

Sample share makes this clone medium-sized. V usage is TRBV7-9 and J usage is TRBJ2-1, with D unresolved. Germline CDR1 SEHNR, CDR2 FQNEAQ (reference sequence). V dropped 3 bases and J dropped 8 bases, with 8 bases sitting between them. This CDR3 has 12 residues. In DNA form, the CDR3 reads TGTGCCAGCAGCTTTATTTTTTATGAGCAGTTCTTC. The encoded protein is CASSFIFYEQFF.

In its sample, this clone was seen many times. The chain employs TRBV28 and TRBJ2-2, with D uncertain. V gave up 6 bases and J gave up 4 bases, with 9 bases separating them. CDR1 is MDHEN, CDR2 SYDVKM, per germline. The CDR3 covers 13 residues. CDR3 in amino acids: CASRPGGTGELFF. Here the CDR3 DNA reads TGTGCCAGCAGGCCTGGTGGCACCGGGGAGCTGTTTTTT.

This clone was counted many times. The chain combines TRBV7-9 with TRBJ2-7, with D perhaps TRBD1 (6 bases). Trimming removed 0 bases from V and 5 bases from J, with 14 bases in between. Looked up from germline, CDR1 is SEHNR and CDR2 is FQNEAQ (reference sequence). This CDR3 has 15 residues. The CDR3 DNA sequence: TGTGCCAGCAGCTTAGCGGGGGCCGTCTTGCACGAGCAGTACTTC. Translation: CASSLAGAVLHEQYF.

This clone showed up just a few times. The chain combines TRBV6-2 or TRBV6-3 with TRBJ2-4; 7 bases match TRBD2. CDR3 size: 16 residues. Germline values: CDR1 MNHEY, CDR2 SVGEGT. V shed 6 bases and J 7 bases; nucleotides not matched to a gene: 15. CDR3 region: CASRTGTIGDGNIQYF. The CDR3 DNA follows: TGTGCCAGCAGAACGGGGACTATCGGGGATGGGAACATTCAGTACTTC.

The chain links TRBV7-2 to TRBJ2-7, with 10 positions matching TRBD2. Germline-derived CDR1 and CDR2 are SGHTA and FQGNSA. V shed 5 bases and J 3 bases; nucleotides not matched to a gene: 7. This CDR3 is built from 15 residues. CDR3 bases: TGTGCCAGCAGCCTGAGTAGCGGGAGGTTCTACGAGCAGTACTTC. It specifies CASSLSSGRFYEQYF.

This clone appeared a few times. The chain is built from TRBV28 and TRBJ1-2; unclear D gene. CDR3 length: 14 amino acids. The V gene's germline CDR1 is MDHEN and CDR2 SYDVKM. The V gene lost 7 bases and the J gene lost 8 bases, with 20 bases spanning the gap. The CDR3 loop is CASTPGGSTGGYTF. Here the CDR3 DNA reads TGTGCCAGCACCCCAGGAGGGAGCACTGGGGGCTACACCTTC.

This clone is termed medium-sized. The chain employs TRBV27 and TRBJ2-7; D perhaps matches TRBD1 (5 bases). CDR1 and CDR2 (germline): MNHEY, SMNVEV (reference sequence). With 7 bases removed from V and 1 base from J, the gap between germline ends came to 11 bases. The CDR3 has 13 residues. The CDR3 DNA reads TGTGCCAGCAACTCTGCAGGGTCCTACGAGCAGTACTTC. Its protein product is CASNSAGSYEQYF.

This clone was seen many times. The chain recombines TRBV28 with TRBJ1-5, with unresolved D. With 6 bases removed from V and 3 bases from J, the gap between germline ends came to 9 bases. Germline assignment: CDR1 MDHEN and CDR2 SYDVKM. CDR3 length: 13 amino acids. The CDR3 DNA reads as TGTGCCAGCAGCTTGCAGACCAATCAGCCCCAGCATTTT. It specifies CASSLQTNQPQHF.

This clone was observed many times. Distinct nucleotide sequences in the sample also encode this CDR3. The chain links TRBV19 to TRBJ2-6; D gene uncertain. Trimming cost V 1 base and J 6 bases, with 10 bases left between them. CDR3 length equals 15 residues. The germline V gene has CDR1 LNHDA and CDR2 SQIVND (reference sequence). In nucleotides, the CDR3 is TGTGCCAGTAGTATAGGGAGACCACCGGCCAACGTCCTGACTTTC. It encodes CASSIGRPPANVLTF.

This clone was seen ten or more times. The chain carries TRBV7-8 and TRBJ2-1, with 8 bases fitting TRBD2. V lost 10 bases, J lost 8 bases, and 10 bases stayed unmatched. This CDR3 has 13 amino acids. CDR1 is SGHVS and CDR2 is FQNEAQ in the germline V gene. The CDR3 region is CAIRERRGDEQFF. CDR3 sequence (DNA): TGTGCCATACGGGAGAGGCGGGGGGATGAGCAGTTCTTC.